These T cell receptor beta chains were read from a single sample in a study of vaccination effects on CD4 cells after COVID-19. Their antigens remain unidentified. Repertoires were generated with immunoSEQ multiplex PCR, while TCRdb's copy carries only in-frame clones and drops some. The repertoire consists of under 65,000 clones, with 75% to 90% occurring once and the leading ten covering about 2.3%. The source material was CD4+ T cells from PBMCs cultured with HCoV-229E spike peptides, sampled before COVID-19 vaccination. The source is a human donor who received a COVID-19 vaccine. Both conserved end residues are part of each CDR3. A D gene is named only where the DNA matches it firmly. A clone size is listed for some rows: how often the clone was seen (once, few, many), or a class if it is expanded.

clone size	V gene	D gene	CDR3 protein
-	TRBV9	TRBD1	CASSVSPDRVSEAFF
few	TRBV10-3	-	CAISGGSWETQYF
-	TRBV5-1	-	CASSLVGSVEGYTF
-	TRBV24-1	-	CATGAMGTGELFF
-	TRBV24-1	-	CATSDTVSGANVLTF
-	TRBV2	-	CASRRDGAVADTQYF
-	TRBV6-1	-	CASTNLKVFGELFF
-	TRBV28	-	CASSPASLGNTIYF
-	TRBV5-1	TRBD1	CASSRTGEKNEKLFF
-	TRBV4-1	-	CASSQDPTVNEKLFF
-	TRBV6-5	-	CASSYSRGVETQYF
-	TRBV7-3	-	CASSLTAVGGIYF
-	TRBV5-1	-	CASSLEQSSGNTIYF
-	TRBV5-6	-	CASSLGGLSGNTIYF
-	TRBV19	-	CASSPRRPGDTQYF
-	TRBV6-5	TRBD1	CASSRGQGYGYTF